The subject of this entry is one T cell receptor beta chain. The CDR3 covers 15 residues. The V gene's germline CDR1 is SGHRS and CDR2 YFSETQ. The data were taken from a study of monozygotic twins with inflammatory bowel disease. TCRdb reanalyzed the 5' RACE reads and collapses them to one entry per CDR3 protein, without DNA. Its listing shows around 190,000 distinct CDR3 sequences. Sequencing input: blood. J is TRBJ2-7 and V is TRBV5-1; lacking DNA, the TRBD1 call made by TCRdb goes unchecked. The source of this sequence is a human donor with ulcerative colitis or Crohn's disease, or a healthy co-twin of an affected twin (not recorded which). This chain's CDR3 is CASSPTGTNTYEQYF.